These 5 T cell receptor beta chains were all obtained from the same sample, sequenced in a study of patients and donors after allogeneic stem cell transplantation. TCRdb itself ran the RT-PCR reads through MiXCR, one entry per CDR3 protein. The repertoire includes about 74,000 distinct CDR3 sequences, about a quarter of them detected once, and more than 25% sits in the top ten. Sequencing input: blood, either unsorted or a sorted T cell fraction (not recorded which). All receptors derive from a human donor who was either an allogeneic HSCT recipient or a stem cell or donor lymphocyte infusion donor (not recorded which). It is not recorded whose cells these are; they may come from a transplant donor.

V and J are TRBV18 and TRBJ2-7; D unclear. The V end lost 2 bases, the J end lost 1 base, and 12 bases lay between the germline ends. Germline loops: CDR1 KGHSH, CDR2 LQKENI. CDR3 length: 15 amino acids. The CDR3 region has the DNA TGTGCCAGCTCACCAGAGTCGGCAGGTTCCTACGAGCAGTACTTC. Amino acids: CASSPESAGSYEQYF.

This clonotype has just one count. The chain joins TRBV7-8 to TRBJ2-2, with a possible D match to TRBD1 (5 bases). The CDR3 sequence is 15 residues long. V was trimmed by 2 bases and J by 0 bases, leaving 7 bases between them. Germline values: CDR1 SGHVS, CDR2 FQNEAQ. The DNA for the CDR3 is TGTGCCAGCAGCTTACGGACAACGAACACCGGGGAGCTGTTTTTT. Its protein product is CASSLRTTNTGELFF.

Only a few counts were recorded for this clonotype. The chain uses TRBV6-2 or TRBV6-3 and TRBJ2-2; 7 nucleotides align to TRBD2. With 0 bases clipped from V and 2 bases from J, the junction kept 6 bases outside the gene matches. Germline CDR1 is MNHEY and CDR2 is SVGEGT. This CDR3 has 17 amino acids. This chain's CDR3 is CASSYSRLAVNTGELFF. CDR3 nucleotides: TGTGCCAGCAGTTACTCGAGGCTAGCGGTTAACACCGGGGAGCTGTTTTTT.

The chain uses TRBV12-3 or TRBV12-4 and TRBJ1-4; a possible D gene is TRBD1 (6 bases). V shed 6 bases and J shed 7 bases, with 15 bases lying between them. The CDR3 extends over 14 amino acids. CDR3 amino acids: CASRSTGMAEKLFF. For the CDR3, the DNA is TGTGCCAGCAGATCTACAGGGATGGCTGAAAAACTGTTTTTT.

This clonotype was observed a few times. V is TRBV15 and J is TRBJ1-1, with 7 bases that match TRBD1. The J segment lost 3 bases and the V segment lost 0 bases, leaving 4 bases of the junction unmatched. This CDR3 has 15 amino acids. Germline lookup yields CDR1 LNHNV and CDR2 YYDKDF (reference sequence). The CDR3 coding sequence is TGTGCCACCAGCAGAGAGGCGACAGGGTACACTGAAGCTTTCTTT. Its protein product is CATSREATGYTEAFF.